This TCR beta chain was observed in a study of beta chain features in type 1 diabetes. Background on the study: Similarity in age, gender and cell yields was seen between patients and healthy donors.

Expressed TCRB transcripts were sequenced after all isolated RNA was converted to cDNA. There were about 3.6 million reads on average in the naive, central memory and regulatory T cell samples. TCRdb's copy holds only in-frame clones and misses some; the assay was immunoSEQ multiplex PCR. Among approximately 70,000 clones listed, 45% to 50% were seen once. The single heparinised draw taken from each donor contained around 100 mL of blood on average. Cell sorting via CD45RO/CCR7/CD25/CD127/CD95/CD27 was performed to obtain CD4+ naive, central memory, regulatory and stem cell-like memory cells. V lost 3 bases and J 6 bases, leaving 8 bases between the germline ends. CDR1 MNHNY and CDR2 SVGAGI come from the germline V gene (reference sequence). The CDR3 consists of 12 residues. Whole-study findings and limits: Type 1 diabetes patients had moderately but significantly shorter TCRB CDR3s in all four CD4+ subsets.

This clone has a handful of counts. What it recognizes is unknown. This TCR was sampled from a man younger than 45 with type 1 diabetes. The sample taken for sequencing was central memory CD4+ T cells from blood. The rearrangement links TRBV6-6 to TRBJ1-2; D gene ambiguous. Here the CDR3 DNA reads TGTGCCAGCAGTTATTGGGAGGATGGCTACACCTTC. It codes for CASSYWEDGYTF.